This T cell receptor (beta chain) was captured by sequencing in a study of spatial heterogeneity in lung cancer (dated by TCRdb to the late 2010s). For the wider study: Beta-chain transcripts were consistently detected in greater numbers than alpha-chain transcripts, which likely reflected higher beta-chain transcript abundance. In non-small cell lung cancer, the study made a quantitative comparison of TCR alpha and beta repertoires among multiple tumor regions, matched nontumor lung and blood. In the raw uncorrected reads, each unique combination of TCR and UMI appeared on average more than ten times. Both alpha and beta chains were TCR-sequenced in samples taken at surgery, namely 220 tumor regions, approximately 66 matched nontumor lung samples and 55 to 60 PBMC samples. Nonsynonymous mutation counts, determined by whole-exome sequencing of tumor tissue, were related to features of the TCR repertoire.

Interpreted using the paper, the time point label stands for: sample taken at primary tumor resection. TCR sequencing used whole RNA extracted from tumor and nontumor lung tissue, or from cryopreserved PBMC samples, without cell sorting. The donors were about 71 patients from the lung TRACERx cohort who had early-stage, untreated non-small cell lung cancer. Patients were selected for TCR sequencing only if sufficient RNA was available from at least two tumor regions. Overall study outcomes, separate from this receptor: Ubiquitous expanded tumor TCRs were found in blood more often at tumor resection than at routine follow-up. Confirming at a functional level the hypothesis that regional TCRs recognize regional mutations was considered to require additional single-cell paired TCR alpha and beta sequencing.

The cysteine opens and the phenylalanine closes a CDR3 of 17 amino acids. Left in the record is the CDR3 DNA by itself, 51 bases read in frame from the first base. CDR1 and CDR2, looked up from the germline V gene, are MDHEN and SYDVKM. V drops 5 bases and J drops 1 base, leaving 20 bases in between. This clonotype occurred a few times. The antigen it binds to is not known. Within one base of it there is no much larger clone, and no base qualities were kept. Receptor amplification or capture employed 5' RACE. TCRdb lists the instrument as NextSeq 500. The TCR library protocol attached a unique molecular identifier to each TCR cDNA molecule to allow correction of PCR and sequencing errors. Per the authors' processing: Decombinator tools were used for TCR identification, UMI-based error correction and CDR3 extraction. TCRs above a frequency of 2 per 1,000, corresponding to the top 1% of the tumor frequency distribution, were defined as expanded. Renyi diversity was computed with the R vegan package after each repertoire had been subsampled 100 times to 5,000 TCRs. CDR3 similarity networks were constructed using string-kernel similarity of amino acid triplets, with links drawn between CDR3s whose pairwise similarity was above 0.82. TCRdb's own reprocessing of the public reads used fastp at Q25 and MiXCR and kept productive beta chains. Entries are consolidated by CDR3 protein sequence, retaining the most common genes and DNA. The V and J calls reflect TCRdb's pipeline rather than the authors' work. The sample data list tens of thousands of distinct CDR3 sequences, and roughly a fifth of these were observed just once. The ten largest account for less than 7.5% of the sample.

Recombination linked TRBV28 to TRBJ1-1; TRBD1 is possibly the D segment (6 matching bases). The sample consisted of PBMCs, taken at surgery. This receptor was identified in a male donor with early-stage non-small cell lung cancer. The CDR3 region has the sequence CASSPGGAEHWNTEAFF. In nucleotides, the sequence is TGTGCCAGCAGTCCGGGGGGGGCCGAACACTGGAACACTGAAGCTTTCTTT.